The rows below give T cell receptor beta chains drawn from one sample of a study of blood T cell repertoires in COVID-19. Data came from immunoSEQ multiplex PCR; TCRdb stores just in-frame clones and leaves some out. The top ten clones hold 2.5% to 3.5% of a sample with 150,000 or so clones, 60% to 80% of them seen once. The sequencing sample was made of PBMCs or T cells enriched from blood (not recorded which). Receptor source: a woman aged 45-59 years who had recovered from COVID-19. CDR3s leave out the opening cysteine and the closing phenylalanine or tryptophan. The order of the fields is V gene, CDR3 protein.

v_gene: TRBV19
CDR3aa: ASRDRARGNQPQH

v_gene: TRBV11-3
CDR3aa: ASSLAGGNTEAF

v_gene: TRBV7-9
CDR3aa: ASSYNDGYT

v_gene: TRBV15
CDR3aa: ATSRDQGADYGYT

v_gene: TRBV5-1
CDR3aa: ASSSGTGTGYEQY

v_gene: TRBV10-2
CDR3aa: ASSEWTNYGYT

v_gene: TRBV19
CDR3aa: ATTQGALTDTQY

v_gene: TRBV30
CDR3aa: AWSDGRITNEQF

v_gene: TRBV12-5
CDR3aa: ASGASSNTIY

v_gene: TRBV7-3
CDR3aa: ASSWTSGGNTGELF

v_gene: TRBV6-1
CDR3aa: ASSERWQGAKDGYT

v_gene: TRBV19
CDR3aa: ASSMGPRGDLLSSYNEQF

v_gene: TRBV10-1
CDR3aa: ASSGGRAWEQY

v_gene: TRBV29-1
CDR3aa: SVKRQEVGYGYT

v_gene: TRBV1
CDR3aa: TSSPPRRPTNEKLF

v_gene: TRBV4-2
CDR3aa: ASSQDLAAGGYEQY

v_gene: TRBV25-1
CDR3aa: ASWRGFPYEQY

v_gene: TRBV6-4
CDR3aa: ASSSSTGNTEAF

v_gene: TRBV29-1
CDR3aa: SARGTAGGETQY

v_gene: TRBV24-1
CDR3aa: ATSDSLGQGVSYNEQF

v_gene: TRBV5-1
CDR3aa: ASSLGGTEVVGYT

v_gene: TRBV5-4
CDR3aa: ASSLQSEQY

v_gene: TRBV28
CDR3aa: ASSLAGGWQGGGYGYT

v_gene: TRBV3-1/TRBV3-2
CDR3aa: ASSQTPYSGANVLT

v_gene: TRBV24-1
CDR3aa: ATSYGLNSNEQF

v_gene: TRBV7-3
CDR3aa: ASSLETAGDKNIQY

v_gene: TRBV4-1
CDR3aa: ASSQGQGGYEKLF

v_gene: TRBV6-2/TRBV6-3
CDR3aa: ASSYRSGRAWIPIRTDTQY

v_gene: TRBV7-8
CDR3aa: ASSSRLAGLEQF

v_gene: TRBV3-1/TRBV3-2
CDR3aa: ASSPGIGTEAF

v_gene: TRBV12-3/TRBV12-4
CDR3aa: ASSQSSGYT

v_gene: TRBV24-1
CDR3aa: ATSDSVSPDTQY

v_gene: TRBV7-9
CDR3aa: ASSPRGNTEAF

v_gene: TRBV28
CDR3aa: ASSVQGAGYT

v_gene: TRBV7-4
CDR3aa: ASSLTRADTQY

v_gene: TRBV24-1
CDR3aa: ATSLTETGTGELF

v_gene: TRBV5-1
CDR3aa: ASSLAGGDSPLH

v_gene: TRBV23-1
CDR3aa: ASSQSPDRVDSYEQY

v_gene: TRBV3-1/TRBV3-2
CDR3aa: ASYLAGGRETQY

v_gene: TRBV30
CDR3aa: AWTVGSTEAF

v_gene: TRBV6-5
CDR3aa: ASSRADPYEQY

v_gene: TRBV18
CDR3aa: ASSTTEAGQAYTEAF

v_gene: TRBV5-5
CDR3aa: ASRRWTGTENIQY

v_gene: TRBV5-4
CDR3aa: ASSLGTKVTDTQY

v_gene: TRBV6-2/TRBV6-3
CDR3aa: ASSHGTSRQETQY

v_gene: TRBV10-3
CDR3aa: AISESGAEQPQH

v_gene: TRBV2
CDR3aa: ASSATGDYNEQF

v_gene: TRBV28
CDR3aa: ASSFPSRDRGRSSYNEQF

v_gene: TRBV6-5
CDR3aa: ASSLGQASRIYGYT

v_gene: TRBV27
CDR3aa: ASSLGVYTDTQY

v_gene: TRBV27
CDR3aa: ASKPGTGLAGGLYEQY

v_gene: TRBV5-5
CDR3aa: ASSGGANYGYT

v_gene: TRBV5-1
CDR3aa: ASSSGQGEEKLF

v_gene: TRBV6-4
CDR3aa: ASSDTGTGYYGYT